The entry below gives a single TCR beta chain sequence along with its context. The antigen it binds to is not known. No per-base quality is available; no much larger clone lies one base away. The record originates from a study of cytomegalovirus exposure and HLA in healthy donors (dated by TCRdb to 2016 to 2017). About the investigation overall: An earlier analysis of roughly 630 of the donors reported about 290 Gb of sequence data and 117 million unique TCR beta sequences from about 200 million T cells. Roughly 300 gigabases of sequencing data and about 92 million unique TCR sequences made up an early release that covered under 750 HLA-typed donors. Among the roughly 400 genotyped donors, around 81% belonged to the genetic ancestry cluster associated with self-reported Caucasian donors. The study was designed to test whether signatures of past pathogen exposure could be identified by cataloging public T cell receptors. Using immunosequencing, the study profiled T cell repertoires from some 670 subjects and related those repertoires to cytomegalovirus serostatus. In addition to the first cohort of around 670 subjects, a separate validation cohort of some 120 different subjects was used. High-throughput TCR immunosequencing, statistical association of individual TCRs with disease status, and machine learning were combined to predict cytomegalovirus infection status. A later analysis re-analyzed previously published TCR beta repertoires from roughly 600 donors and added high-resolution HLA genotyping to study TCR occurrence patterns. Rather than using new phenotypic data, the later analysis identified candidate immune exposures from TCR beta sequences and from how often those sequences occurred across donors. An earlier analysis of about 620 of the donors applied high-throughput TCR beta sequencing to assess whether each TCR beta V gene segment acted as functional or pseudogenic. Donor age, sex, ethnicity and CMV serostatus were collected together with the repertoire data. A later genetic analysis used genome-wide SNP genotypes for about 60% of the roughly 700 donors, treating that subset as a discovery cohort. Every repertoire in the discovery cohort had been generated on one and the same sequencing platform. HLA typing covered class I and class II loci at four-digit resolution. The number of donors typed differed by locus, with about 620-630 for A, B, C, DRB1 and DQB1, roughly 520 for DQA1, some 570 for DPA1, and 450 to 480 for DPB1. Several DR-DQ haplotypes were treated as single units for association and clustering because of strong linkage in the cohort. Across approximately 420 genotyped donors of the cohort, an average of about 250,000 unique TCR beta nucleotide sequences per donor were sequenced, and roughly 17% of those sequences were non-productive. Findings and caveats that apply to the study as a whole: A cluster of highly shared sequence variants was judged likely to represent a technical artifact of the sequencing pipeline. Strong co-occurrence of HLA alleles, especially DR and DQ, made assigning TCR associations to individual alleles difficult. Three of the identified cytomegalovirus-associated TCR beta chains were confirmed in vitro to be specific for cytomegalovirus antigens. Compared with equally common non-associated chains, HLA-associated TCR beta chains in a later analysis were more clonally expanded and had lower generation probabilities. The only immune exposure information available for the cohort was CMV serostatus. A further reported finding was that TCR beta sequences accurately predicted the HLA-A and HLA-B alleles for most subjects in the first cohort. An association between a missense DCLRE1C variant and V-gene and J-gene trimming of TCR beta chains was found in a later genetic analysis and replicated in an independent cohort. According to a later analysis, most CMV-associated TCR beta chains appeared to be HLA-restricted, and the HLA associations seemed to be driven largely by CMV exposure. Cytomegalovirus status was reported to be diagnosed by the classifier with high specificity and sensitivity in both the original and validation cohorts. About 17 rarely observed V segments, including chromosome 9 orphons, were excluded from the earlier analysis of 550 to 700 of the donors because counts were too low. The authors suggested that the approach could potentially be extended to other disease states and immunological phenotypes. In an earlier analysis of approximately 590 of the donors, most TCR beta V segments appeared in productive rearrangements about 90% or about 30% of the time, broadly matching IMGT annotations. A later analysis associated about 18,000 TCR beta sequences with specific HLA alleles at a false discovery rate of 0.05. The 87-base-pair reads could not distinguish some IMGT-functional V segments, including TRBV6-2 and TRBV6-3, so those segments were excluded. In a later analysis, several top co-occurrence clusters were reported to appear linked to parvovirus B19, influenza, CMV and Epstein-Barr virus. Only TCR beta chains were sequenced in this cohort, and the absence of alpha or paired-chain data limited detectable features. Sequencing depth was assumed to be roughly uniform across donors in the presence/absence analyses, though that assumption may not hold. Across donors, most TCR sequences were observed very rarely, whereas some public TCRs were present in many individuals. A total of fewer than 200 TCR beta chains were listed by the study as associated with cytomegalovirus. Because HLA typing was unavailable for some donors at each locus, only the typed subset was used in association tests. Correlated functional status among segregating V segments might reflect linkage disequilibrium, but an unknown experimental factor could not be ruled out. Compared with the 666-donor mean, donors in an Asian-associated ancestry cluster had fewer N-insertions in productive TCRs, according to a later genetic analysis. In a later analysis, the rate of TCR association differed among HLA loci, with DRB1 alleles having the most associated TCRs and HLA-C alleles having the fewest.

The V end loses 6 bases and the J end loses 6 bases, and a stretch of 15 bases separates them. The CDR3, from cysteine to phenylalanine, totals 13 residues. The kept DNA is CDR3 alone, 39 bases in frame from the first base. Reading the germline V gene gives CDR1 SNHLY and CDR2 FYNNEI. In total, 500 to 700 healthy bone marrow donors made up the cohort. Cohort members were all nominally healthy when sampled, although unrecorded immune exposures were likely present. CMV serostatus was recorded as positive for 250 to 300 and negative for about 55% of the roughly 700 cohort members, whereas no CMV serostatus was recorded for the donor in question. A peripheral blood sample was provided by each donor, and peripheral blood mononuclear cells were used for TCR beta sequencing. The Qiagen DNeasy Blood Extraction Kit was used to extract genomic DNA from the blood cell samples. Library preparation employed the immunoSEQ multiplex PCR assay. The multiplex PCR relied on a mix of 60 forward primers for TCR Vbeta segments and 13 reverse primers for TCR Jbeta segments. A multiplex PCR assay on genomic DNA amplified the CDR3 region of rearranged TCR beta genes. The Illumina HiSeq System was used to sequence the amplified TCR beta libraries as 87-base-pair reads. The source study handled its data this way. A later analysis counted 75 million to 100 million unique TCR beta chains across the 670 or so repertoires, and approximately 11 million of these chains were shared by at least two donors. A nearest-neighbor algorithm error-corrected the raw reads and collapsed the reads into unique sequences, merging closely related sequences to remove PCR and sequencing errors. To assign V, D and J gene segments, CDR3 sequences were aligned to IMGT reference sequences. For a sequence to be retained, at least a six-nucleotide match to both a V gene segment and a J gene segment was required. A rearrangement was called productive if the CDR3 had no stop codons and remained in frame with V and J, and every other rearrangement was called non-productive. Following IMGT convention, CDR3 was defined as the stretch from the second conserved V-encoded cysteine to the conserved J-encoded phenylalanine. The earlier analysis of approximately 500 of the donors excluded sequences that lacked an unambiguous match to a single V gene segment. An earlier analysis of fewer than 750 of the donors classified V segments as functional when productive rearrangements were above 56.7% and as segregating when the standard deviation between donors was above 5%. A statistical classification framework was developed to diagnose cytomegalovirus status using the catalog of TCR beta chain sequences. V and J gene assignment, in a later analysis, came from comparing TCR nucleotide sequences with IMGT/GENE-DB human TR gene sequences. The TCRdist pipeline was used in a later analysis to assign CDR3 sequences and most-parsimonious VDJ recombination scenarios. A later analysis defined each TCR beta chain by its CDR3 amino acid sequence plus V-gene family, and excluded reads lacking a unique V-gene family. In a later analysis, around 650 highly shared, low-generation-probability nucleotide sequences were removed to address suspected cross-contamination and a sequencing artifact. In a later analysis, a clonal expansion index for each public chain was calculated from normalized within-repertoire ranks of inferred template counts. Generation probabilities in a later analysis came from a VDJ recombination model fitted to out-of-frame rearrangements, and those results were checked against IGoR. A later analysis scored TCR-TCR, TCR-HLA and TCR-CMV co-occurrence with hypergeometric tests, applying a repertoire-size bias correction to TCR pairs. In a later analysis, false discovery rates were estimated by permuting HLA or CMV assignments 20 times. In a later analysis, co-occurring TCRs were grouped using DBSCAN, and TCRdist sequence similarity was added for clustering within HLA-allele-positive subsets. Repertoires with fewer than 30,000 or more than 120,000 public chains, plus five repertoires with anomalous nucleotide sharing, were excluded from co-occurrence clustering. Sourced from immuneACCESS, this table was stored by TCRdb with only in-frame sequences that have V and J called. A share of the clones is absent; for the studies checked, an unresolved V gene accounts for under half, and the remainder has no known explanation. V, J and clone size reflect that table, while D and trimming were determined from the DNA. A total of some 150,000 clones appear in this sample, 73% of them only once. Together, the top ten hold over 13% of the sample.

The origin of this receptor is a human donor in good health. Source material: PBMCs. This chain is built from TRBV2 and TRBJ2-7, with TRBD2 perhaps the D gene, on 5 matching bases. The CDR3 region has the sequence CASRDRGPREQYF. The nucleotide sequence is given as TGTGCCAGCAGAGATCGGGGTCCCCGCGAGCAGTACTTC.